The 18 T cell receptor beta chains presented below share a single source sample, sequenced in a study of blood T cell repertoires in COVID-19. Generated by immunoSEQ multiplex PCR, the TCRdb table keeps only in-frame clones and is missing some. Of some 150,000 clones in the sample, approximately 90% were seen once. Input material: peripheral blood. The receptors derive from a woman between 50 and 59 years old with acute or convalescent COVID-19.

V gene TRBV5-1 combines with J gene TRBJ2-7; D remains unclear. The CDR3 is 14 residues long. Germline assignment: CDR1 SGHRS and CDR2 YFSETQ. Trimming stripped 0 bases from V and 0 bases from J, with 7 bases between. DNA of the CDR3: TGCGCCAGCAGCTTGGGACGGAGCTCCTACGAGCAGTACTTC. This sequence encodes CASSLGRSSYEQYF.

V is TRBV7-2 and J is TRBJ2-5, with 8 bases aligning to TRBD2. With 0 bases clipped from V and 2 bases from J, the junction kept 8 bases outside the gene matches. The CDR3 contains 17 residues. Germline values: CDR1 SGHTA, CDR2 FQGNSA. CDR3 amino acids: CASSLAFAGGLQETQYF. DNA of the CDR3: TGTGCCAGCAGCTTAGCTTTTGCGGGAGGTCTTCAAGAGACCCAGTACTTC.

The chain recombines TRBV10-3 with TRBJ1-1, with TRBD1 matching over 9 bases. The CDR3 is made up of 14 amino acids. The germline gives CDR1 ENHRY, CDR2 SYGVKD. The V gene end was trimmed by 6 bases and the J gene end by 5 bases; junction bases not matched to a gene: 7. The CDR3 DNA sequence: TGTGCCATCAGGGGGGGACAGGGAAGGACTGAAGCTTTCTTT. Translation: CAIRGGQGRTEAFF.

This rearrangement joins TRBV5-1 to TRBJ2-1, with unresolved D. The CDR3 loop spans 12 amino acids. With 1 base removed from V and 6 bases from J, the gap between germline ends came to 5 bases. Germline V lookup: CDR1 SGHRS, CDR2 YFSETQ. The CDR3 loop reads CASSLPGNEQFF. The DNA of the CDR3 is TGCGCCAGCAGCTTGCCGGGCAATGAGCAGTTCTTC.

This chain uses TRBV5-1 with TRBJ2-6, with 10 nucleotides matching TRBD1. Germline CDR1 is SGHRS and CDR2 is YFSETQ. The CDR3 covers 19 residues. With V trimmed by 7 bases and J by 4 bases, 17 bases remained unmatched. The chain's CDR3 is CASGGTLRQGAPGANVLTF. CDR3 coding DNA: TGCGCCAGCGGGGGGACCTTACGACAGGGGGCGCCCGGGGCCAACGTCCTGACTTTC.

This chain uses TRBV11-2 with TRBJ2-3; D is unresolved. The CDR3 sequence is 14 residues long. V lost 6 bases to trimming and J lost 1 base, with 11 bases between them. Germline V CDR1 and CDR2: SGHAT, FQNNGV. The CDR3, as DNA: TGTGCCAGCAGTTCAGGATCCGGCACAGATACGCAGTATTTT. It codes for CASSSGSGTDTQYF.

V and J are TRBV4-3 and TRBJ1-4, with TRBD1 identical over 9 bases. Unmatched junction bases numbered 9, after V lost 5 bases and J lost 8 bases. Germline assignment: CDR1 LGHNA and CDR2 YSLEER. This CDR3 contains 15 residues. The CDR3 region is CASSGRQGVGEKLFF. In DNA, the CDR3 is TGCGCCAGCAGCGGGCGACAGGGGGTTGGGGAAAAACTGTTTTTT.

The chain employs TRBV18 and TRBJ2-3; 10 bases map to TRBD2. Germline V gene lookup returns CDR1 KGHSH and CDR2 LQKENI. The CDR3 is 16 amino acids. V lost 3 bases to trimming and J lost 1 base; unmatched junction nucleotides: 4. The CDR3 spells CASSPLLAGGTDTQYF. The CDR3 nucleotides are TGTGCCAGCTCACCCCTGCTAGCGGGAGGCACAGATACGCAGTATTTT.

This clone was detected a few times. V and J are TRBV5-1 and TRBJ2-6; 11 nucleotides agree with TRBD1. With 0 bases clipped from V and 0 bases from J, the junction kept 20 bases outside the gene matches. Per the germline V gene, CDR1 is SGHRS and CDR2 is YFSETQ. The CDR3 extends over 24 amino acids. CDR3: CASSLGPQPPIMGQGGSGANVLTF. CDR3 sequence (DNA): TGCGCCAGCAGCTTGGGGCCCCAACCCCCCATTATGGGACAGGGGGGCTCTGGGGCCAACGTCCTGACTTTC.

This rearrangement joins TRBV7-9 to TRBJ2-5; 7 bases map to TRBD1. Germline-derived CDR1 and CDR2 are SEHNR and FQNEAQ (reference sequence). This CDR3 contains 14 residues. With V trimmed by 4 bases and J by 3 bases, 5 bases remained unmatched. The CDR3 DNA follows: TGTGCCAGCAGCTATACCGGGACAGAAGAGACCCAGTACTTC. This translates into CASSYTGTEETQYF.

CDR3 residues: CASSELATNEKLFF. The CDR3 DNA reads as TGCGCCAGCAGCGAGCTTGCAACTAATGAAAAACTGTTTTTT. This sequence joins TRBV5-1 and TRBJ1-4; D gene unclear. V was clipped by 4 bases and J by 0 bases, with 7 bases between them. Germline lookup yields CDR1 SGHRS and CDR2 YFSETQ. The CDR3 runs 14 residues.

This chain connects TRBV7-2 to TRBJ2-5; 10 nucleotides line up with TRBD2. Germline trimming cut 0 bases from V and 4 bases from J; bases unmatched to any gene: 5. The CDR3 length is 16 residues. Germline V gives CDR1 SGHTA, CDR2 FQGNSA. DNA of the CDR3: TGTGCCAGCAGCTTAGCGCTAAGCGGGGGGGCAGAGACCCAGTACTTC. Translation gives CASSLALSGGAETQYF.

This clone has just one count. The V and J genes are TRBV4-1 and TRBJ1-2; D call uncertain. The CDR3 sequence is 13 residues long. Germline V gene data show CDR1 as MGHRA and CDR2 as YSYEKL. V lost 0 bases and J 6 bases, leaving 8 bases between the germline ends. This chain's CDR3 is CASSQDRSDGYTF. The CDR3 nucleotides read TGCGCCAGCAGCCAAGATAGAAGTGATGGCTACACCTTC.

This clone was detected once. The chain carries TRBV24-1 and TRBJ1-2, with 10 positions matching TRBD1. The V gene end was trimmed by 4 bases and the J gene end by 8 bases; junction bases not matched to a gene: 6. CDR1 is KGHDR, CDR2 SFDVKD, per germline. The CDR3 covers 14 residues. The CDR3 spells CATSDHGQGGGYTF. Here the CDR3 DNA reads TGTGCCACCAGTGACCACGGACAGGGGGGCGGCTACACCTTC.

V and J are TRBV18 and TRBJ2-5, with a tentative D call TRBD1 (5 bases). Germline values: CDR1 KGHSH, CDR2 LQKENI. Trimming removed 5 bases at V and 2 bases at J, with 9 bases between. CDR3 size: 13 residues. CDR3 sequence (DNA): TGTGCCAGCTCAGTCCAGGGACAAGAGACCCAGTACTTC. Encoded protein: CASSVQGQETQYF.

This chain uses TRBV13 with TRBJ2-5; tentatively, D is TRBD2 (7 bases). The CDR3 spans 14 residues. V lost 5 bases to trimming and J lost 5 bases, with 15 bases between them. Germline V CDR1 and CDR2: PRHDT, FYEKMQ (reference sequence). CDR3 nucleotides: TGTGCCAGCAGCCCACAGGGAGGGGTCGAGACCCAGTACTTC. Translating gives CASSPQGGVETQYF.

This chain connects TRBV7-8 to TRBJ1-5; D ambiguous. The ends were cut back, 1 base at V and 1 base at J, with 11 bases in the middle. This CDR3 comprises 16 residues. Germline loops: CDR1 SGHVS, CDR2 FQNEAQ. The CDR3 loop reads CASSLEGGSSNQPQHF. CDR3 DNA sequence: TGTGCCAGCAGCTTAGAAGGAGGTTCCAGCAATCAGCCCCAGCATTTT.

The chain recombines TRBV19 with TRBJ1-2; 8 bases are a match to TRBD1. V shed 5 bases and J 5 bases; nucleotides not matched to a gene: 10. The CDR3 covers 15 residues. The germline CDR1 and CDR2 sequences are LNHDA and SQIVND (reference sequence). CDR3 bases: TGTGCCAGTAGTCCCCGGGCAGGGGGCTGGTATGGCTACACCTTC. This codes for CASSPRAGGWYGYTF.